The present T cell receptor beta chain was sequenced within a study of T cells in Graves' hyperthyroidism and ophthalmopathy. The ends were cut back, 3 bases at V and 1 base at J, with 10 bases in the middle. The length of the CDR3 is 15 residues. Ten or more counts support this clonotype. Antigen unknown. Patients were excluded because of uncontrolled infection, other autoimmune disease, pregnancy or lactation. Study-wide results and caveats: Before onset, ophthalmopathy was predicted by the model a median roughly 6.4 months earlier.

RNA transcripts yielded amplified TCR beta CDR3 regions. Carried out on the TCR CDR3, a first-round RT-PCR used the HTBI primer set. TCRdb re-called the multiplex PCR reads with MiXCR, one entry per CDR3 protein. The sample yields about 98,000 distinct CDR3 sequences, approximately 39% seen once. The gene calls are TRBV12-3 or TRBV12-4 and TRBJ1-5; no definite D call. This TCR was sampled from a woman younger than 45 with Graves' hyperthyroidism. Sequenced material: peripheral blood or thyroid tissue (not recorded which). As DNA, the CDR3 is TGTGCCAGCAGTTTTGGGCAGGAAAGCAATCAGCCCCAGCATTTT. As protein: CASSFGQESNQPQHF.